Reported below is one T cell receptor beta chain. The sample originates from a study of long-term antiretroviral therapy in people with HIV. CDR3 length: 14 amino acids. Trimming removed 6 bases from V and 8 bases from J; junction bases left unmatched: 8. Germline V gene lookup returns CDR1 SNHLY and CDR2 FYNNEI. Run at survey level, the immunoSEQ assay was version v3.0. The repertoire was sequenced with immunoSEQ multiplex PCR; TCRdb's copy has only in-frame clones and lacks some. The sample holds roughly 28,000 clones; 80% are singletons and the top ten take 7.3%. Specimen: unsorted PBMCs, collected 0.3 years after starting antiretroviral therapy. The chain carries TRBV2 and TRBJ1-4; 8 bases agree with TRBD1. This sequence originates from a man in his forties or fifties with HIV. The CDR3 region is CASREDRDGEKLFF. The CDR3 nucleotides read TGTGCCAGCAGAGAGGACAGGGACGGCGAAAAACTGTTTTTT. Together with reference TRBV2 and TRBJ1-4, the CDR3 gives the full variable domain: EPEVTQTPSHQVTQMGQEVILRCVPISNHLYFYWYRQILGQKVEFLVSFYNNEISEKSEIFDDQFSVERPDGSNFTLKIRSTKLEDSAMYFCASREDRDGEKLFFGSGTQLSVL.